A selection of T cell receptor beta chains follows, all from one sample in a study of a mutant IDH1 vaccine in newly diagnosed glioma. Sequencing was performed with immunoSEQ multiplex PCR; in TCRdb, only in-frame clones are kept and a portion is missing. The sample records 20,000 or so clones, roughly 84% being singletons. Antigens of these TCRs are unknown. This specimen was PBMCs, taken from a glioma patient whose treatment included an IDH1 peptide vaccine. The receptors were sampled from a man between 35 and 55 years old with glioma. Each CDR3 is given with its conserved first and last residue. A D gene is named only where the DNA matches it firmly. Not all rows give a size; the values are once, few, many and, for expanded clones, a class.

CDR3aa: CASSSGTDTQYF
CDR3nt: TGCGCCAGCAGCTCCGGCACAGATACGCAGTATTTT
j_gene: TRBJ2-3
v_gene: TRBV5-1
abundance: few
d_gene: .

CDR3aa: CASSFVVGGASYEQYF
CDR3nt: TGTGCCAGCAGCTTCGTTGTGGGGGGCGCATCCTACGAGCAGTACTTC
j_gene: TRBJ2-7
v_gene: TRBV7-2
abundance: .
d_gene: .

CDR3aa: CASSQDPYEQYF
CDR3nt: TGTGCCAGCAGCCAAGACCCCTACGAGCAGTACTTC
j_gene: TRBJ2-7
v_gene: TRBV4-2
abundance: .
d_gene: .

CDR3aa: CASSSVDNEQFF
CDR3nt: TGTGCCAGCAGTTCCGTAGACAATGAGCAGTTCTTC
j_gene: TRBJ2-1
v_gene: TRBV27
abundance: medium-sized
d_gene: .

CDR3aa: CASSVAAGGIDTQYF
CDR3nt: TGTGCCAGCAGCGTAGCGGCGGGAGGGATAGATACGCAGTATTTT
j_gene: TRBJ2-3
v_gene: TRBV9
abundance: few
d_gene: TRBD2

CDR3aa: CASSLTNEQFF
CDR3nt: TGTGCCAGCAGCTTAACCAATGAGCAGTTCTTC
j_gene: TRBJ2-1
v_gene: TRBV11-2
abundance: few
d_gene: .

CDR3aa: CASSAVDAGTGELFF
CDR3nt: TGTGCCAGCAGCGCCGTGGATGCGGGGACCGGGGAGCTGTTTTTT
j_gene: TRBJ2-2
v_gene: TRBV6-5
abundance: .
d_gene: .

CDR3aa: CASSPISPLYNEQFF
CDR3nt: TGCGCCAGCAGTCCAATCTCACCCTTATACAATGAGCAGTTCTTC
j_gene: TRBJ2-1
v_gene: TRBV23-1
abundance: .
d_gene: .

CDR3aa: CASSVGIAGLNYEQYF
CDR3nt: TGTGCCAGCAGTGTAGGGATAGCGGGGCTGAACTACGAGCAGTACTTC
j_gene: TRBJ2-7
v_gene: TRBV6-1
abundance: .
d_gene: TRBD2

CDR3aa: CASSTEPGYTF
CDR3nt: TGTGCCAGCAGTACAGAACCCGGCTACACCTTC
j_gene: TRBJ1-2
v_gene: TRBV28
abundance: .
d_gene: .

CDR3aa: CASSRDGSNQPQHF
CDR3nt: TGTGCCAGCAGTAGGGACGGTAGCAATCAGCCCCAGCATTTT
j_gene: TRBJ1-5
v_gene: TRBV27
abundance: .
d_gene: .